This T cell receptor beta chain was profiled in a study of blood T cell repertoires in COVID-19. Study background: PBMCs, B-cell-depleted T cells, or T cells provided the cDNA or gDNA that made up the material.

This clone was recorded a few times. The CDR3 loop spans 15 amino acids. Germline values: CDR1 SGHRS, CDR2 YFSETQ. V lost 6 bases to trimming and J lost 1 base, with 13 bases between them. Clones were read by immunoSEQ multiplex PCR, and TCRdb kept only the in-frame ones, dropping some. The data contain 200,000 to 300,000 clones, 70% to 90% of them singletons. The chain uses TRBV5-1 and TRBJ2-2; D gene ambiguous. Sequencing used peripheral blood. The source is a woman aged 45-65 years with acute or convalescent COVID-19. CDR3 sequence reads: CASTLNAENTGELFF. The CDR3 DNA follows: TGCGCCAGCACCCTTAACGCGGAGAACACCGGGGAGCTGTTTTTT.